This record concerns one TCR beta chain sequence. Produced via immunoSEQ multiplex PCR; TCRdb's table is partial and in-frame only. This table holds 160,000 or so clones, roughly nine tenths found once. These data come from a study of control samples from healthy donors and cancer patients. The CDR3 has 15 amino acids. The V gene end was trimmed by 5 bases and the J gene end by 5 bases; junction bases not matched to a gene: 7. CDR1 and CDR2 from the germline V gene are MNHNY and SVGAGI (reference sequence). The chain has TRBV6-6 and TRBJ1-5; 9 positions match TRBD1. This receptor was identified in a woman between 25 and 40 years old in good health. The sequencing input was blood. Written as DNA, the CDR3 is TGTGCCAGCAGTACGACAGGGGGTTGGGATCAGCCCCAGCATTTT. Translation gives CASSTTGGWDQPQHF.